These T cell receptor beta chains were read from a single sample in a study of tumor-infiltrating lymphocytes in oesophageal squamous cell carcinoma. Each CDR3 protein gets one entry after TCRdb re-called the PCR reads with MiXCR. This table has some 14,000 distinct CDR3 sequences, around 50% appearing once. Sequences were obtained from esophageal tumor tissue. The receptor source for this set is a male donor with esophageal squamous cell carcinoma. CDR3s include the opening cysteine and the closing phenylalanine or tryptophan. The D gene is left open where the match is weak. The listing skips clone size in some rows; elsewhere it reads once, few, many or a size class.

v_gene	d_gene	j_gene	abundance	CDR3nt	CDR3aa
TRBV6-8	TRBD2	TRBJ2-3	NA	TGTGCCAGCATGCGGACTAGCGGGTACAGCACAGATACGCAGTATTTT	CASMRTSGYSTDTQYF
TRBV7-9	NA	TRBJ2-5	NA	TGTGCCAGCAAAAGCCATGAGCAGTACTTC	CASKSHEQYF
TRBV28	NA	TRBJ2-1	NA	TGTGCCAGCAGTTTTAGGCCCTGGAAGAAAGGTGAGCAGTTCTTC	CASSFRPWKKGEQFF
TRBV4-2	NA	TRBJ2-1	many	TGTGCCAGCAGCCAAGAGGGGGTATACTCCTACAATGAGCAGTTCTTC	CASSQEGVYSYNEQFF
TRBV7-3	NA	TRBJ2-7	NA	TGTGCCAGCAGCTTATTTGGTCTCTACGAGCAGTACTTC	CASSLFGLYEQYF
TRBV3-1	NA	TRBJ1-3	NA	TGTGCCAGCAGCCCCCGGGCGGCAGCTGGAAACACCATATATTTT	CASSPRAAAGNTIYF
TRBV28	NA	TRBJ2-1	few	TGTGCCAGCTCCACCCCCAGCAGTTGGTACGAGCAGTTCTTC	CASSTPSSWYEQFF
TRBV5-8	TRBD1	TRBJ1-1	many	TGTGCCAGCAGCTTGACCCAGGGGGCTAACACTGAAGCTTTCTTT	CASSLTQGANTEAFF
TRBV10-3	NA	TRBJ2-4	NA	TGTGCCATCAGTCAGGGAATGGGGCATAAGGACATTCAGTACTTC	CAISQGMGHKDIQYF
TRBV7-8	TRBD1	TRBJ1-2	NA	TGTGCCAGCAGCCTGCAGGGGGTCCCCTATGGCTACACCTTC	CASSLQGVPYGYTF
TRBV7-3	TRBD2	TRBJ2-2	NA	TGTGCCAGCAGCTTACGGACTAGCGCCCACGGGGAGCTGTTTTTT	CASSLRTSAHGELFF
TRBV7-2	TRBD2	TRBJ2-7	NA	TGTGCCAGCAGCTTGGGGACTACCTATAATGAGCAGTACTTC	CASSLGTTYNEQYF
TRBV27	TRBD2	TRBJ2-7	NA	TGTGCCAGTAGGGGTTCGGGACTAGCGGGAGGGAAAACCTACGAGCAGTACTTC	CASRGSGLAGGKTYEQYF
TRBV25-1	NA	TRBJ2-6	medium-sized	TGTGCCAGCAGTGGAAAGGCATGCTCTGGGGCCAACGTCCTGACTTTC	CASSGKACSGANVLTF
TRBV7-2	NA	TRBJ2-7	NA	TGTGCCAGCAGCTTAGTATCGGATGAGCAGTACTTC	CASSLVSDEQYF
TRBV6-1	TRBD2	TRBJ2-7	many	TGTGCCAGCAGTTCCGGGACTAGCGGGAGATACGAGCAGTACTTC	CASSSGTSGRYEQYF
TRBV16	TRBD2	TRBJ2-1	few	TGTGCCAGCAGCCAATCGAGAGCGGGAGTAGGCCATGAGCAGTTCTTC	CASSQSRAGVGHEQFF
TRBV5-1	TRBD1	TRBJ2-7	few	TGCGCCAGCAGCATAGGGACAGGGGCAACCTACGAGCAGTACTTC	CASSIGTGATYEQYF
TRBV6-6	TRBD2	TRBJ2-1	NA	TGTGCCAGCAGTGAGGAGACTAGCGGGGGGAATGAGCAGTTCTTC	CASSEETSGGNEQFF
TRBV10-1	NA	TRBJ2-3	NA	TGCGCCAGCCAACAGGACTCTAACACCGGGGAGCTGTATTTT	CASQQDSNTGELYF
TRBV7-2	TRBD2	TRBJ2-5	NA	TGTGCCAGCAGCTTAGCGCCTAGCGGGGGACAAGAGACCCAGTACTTC	CASSLAPSGGQETQYF
TRBV11-1	NA	TRBJ2-3	NA	TGTGCCAGCAGCCCCCAGGGGCCCACAGATACGCAGTATTTT	CASSPQGPTDTQYF
TRBV5-1	NA	TRBJ2-3	many	TGCGCCAGCAGCTCCTGGGGGGGACAGGAAAGAGATACGCAGTATTTT	CASSSWGGQERDTQYF
TRBV7-6	TRBD2	TRBJ2-1	few	TGTGCCAGCAGCTCAAGCGGGGGGCTTTGGAATGAGCAGTTCTTC	CASSSSGGLWNEQFF
TRBV7-2	TRBD2	TRBJ2-5	NA	TGTGCCAGCAGCTTAGCGCTATCTAGCGGGAGTAGGGAGACCCAGTACTTC	CASSLALSSGSRETQYF
TRBV28	TRBD2	TRBJ2-1	NA	TGTGCCAGCAGTCCCGGGACTAGCGGGACCTACAATGAGCAGTTCTTC	CASSPGTSGTYNEQFF
TRBV6-6	TRBD1	TRBJ2-4	NA	TGTGCCAGCAGCGGGACAGGGTTTTCACCCCTCCACTTC	CASSGTGFSPLHF
TRBV24-1	NA	TRBJ2-7	many	TGTGCCACCAGTGGGGGGCGGGGGACCTACGAGCAGTACTTC	CATSGGRGTYEQYF
TRBV5-4	TRBD2	TRBJ2-3	NA	TGTGCCAGCAGCGGGACTAGCTCAGATACGCAGTATTTT	CASSGTSSDTQYF
TRBV6-6	NA	TRBJ2-7	many	TGTGCCAGCAGTTACTCGATGTCGTCCTACGAGCAGTACTTC	CASSYSMSSYEQYF
TRBV7-9	TRBD2	TRBJ2-1	NA	TGTGTTACGCGACGGGCTAGCGGGAGAGGGGGGTCTTTTGAGCAGTTCTTC	CVTRRASGRGGSFEQFF
TRBV19	NA	TRBJ2-2	many	TGTGCCACCCCGGACAGAAACACCGGGGAGCTGTTTTTT	CATPDRNTGELFF
TRBV7-9	NA	TRBJ2-6	NA	TGTGCCAGCAGCTCCGGACAGTCTGGGGCCAACGTCCTGACTTTC	CASSSGQSGANVLTF
TRBV2	TRBD2	TRBJ2-7	many	TGTGCCAGCAGAGGGACTAGCGGGAGATGGGCCTACGAGCAGTACTTC	CASRGTSGRWAYEQYF
TRBV7-8	NA	TRBJ2-7	NA	TGTGCCAGCAGCTTAGGGTCCGGGTCCGACGAGCAGTACTTC	CASSLGSGSDEQYF
TRBV6-4	NA	TRBJ1-1	NA	TGTGCCAGCAAGGCCCTAACTGAAGCTTTCTTT	CASKALTEAFF
TRBV18	NA	TRBJ2-1	many	TGTGCCAGCTCACCACCGTGGGTAGCCGAGCAGTTCTTC	CASSPPWVAEQFF
TRBV7-2	TRBD1	TRBJ2-7	NA	TGTGCCAGCAGTCCGGACAGGGTAAACAATGAGCAGTACTTC	CASSPDRVNNEQYF
TRBV7-6	TRBD2	TRBJ2-3	NA	TGTGCCAGCAGCTATACTAGCGGGAGTTCAGATACGCAGTATTTT	CASSYTSGSSDTQYF
TRBV7-9	NA	TRBJ1-1	NA	TGTGCCAGCAGCGTGAAAGTCGACACTGAAGCTTTCTTT	CASSVKVDTEAFF
TRBV7-2	NA	TRBJ2-4	NA	TGTGCCAGCAGCCCGCCCGCAAATCTCGCCAAAAACATTCAGTACTTC	CASSPPANLAKNIQYF
TRBV5-5	NA	TRBJ2-1	NA	TGTGCCAGCAGCTTGGGTATTAGAGAGGAGCAGTTCTTC	CASSLGIREEQFF
TRBV5-6	TRBD2	TRBJ2-5	many	TGTGCCAGCAGCCGCGGACTAGCGCGCCTCCAAGAGACCCAGTACTTC	CASSRGLARLQETQYF
TRBV11-2	TRBD1	TRBJ2-3	many	TGTGCCAGCAGCTCTCGGACAGGGGGCTTCACAGATACGCAGTATTTT	CASSSRTGGFTDTQYF
TRBV5-1	NA	TRBJ1-4	many	TGCGCCAGCAGTCCCGGACAGACTAATGAAAAACTGTTTTTT	CASSPGQTNEKLFF
TRBV7-3	NA	TRBJ2-2	NA	TGTGCCAGCAGCTCCGGGGTAGCGCGGGCCGGGGAGCTGTTTTTT	CASSSGVARAGELFF